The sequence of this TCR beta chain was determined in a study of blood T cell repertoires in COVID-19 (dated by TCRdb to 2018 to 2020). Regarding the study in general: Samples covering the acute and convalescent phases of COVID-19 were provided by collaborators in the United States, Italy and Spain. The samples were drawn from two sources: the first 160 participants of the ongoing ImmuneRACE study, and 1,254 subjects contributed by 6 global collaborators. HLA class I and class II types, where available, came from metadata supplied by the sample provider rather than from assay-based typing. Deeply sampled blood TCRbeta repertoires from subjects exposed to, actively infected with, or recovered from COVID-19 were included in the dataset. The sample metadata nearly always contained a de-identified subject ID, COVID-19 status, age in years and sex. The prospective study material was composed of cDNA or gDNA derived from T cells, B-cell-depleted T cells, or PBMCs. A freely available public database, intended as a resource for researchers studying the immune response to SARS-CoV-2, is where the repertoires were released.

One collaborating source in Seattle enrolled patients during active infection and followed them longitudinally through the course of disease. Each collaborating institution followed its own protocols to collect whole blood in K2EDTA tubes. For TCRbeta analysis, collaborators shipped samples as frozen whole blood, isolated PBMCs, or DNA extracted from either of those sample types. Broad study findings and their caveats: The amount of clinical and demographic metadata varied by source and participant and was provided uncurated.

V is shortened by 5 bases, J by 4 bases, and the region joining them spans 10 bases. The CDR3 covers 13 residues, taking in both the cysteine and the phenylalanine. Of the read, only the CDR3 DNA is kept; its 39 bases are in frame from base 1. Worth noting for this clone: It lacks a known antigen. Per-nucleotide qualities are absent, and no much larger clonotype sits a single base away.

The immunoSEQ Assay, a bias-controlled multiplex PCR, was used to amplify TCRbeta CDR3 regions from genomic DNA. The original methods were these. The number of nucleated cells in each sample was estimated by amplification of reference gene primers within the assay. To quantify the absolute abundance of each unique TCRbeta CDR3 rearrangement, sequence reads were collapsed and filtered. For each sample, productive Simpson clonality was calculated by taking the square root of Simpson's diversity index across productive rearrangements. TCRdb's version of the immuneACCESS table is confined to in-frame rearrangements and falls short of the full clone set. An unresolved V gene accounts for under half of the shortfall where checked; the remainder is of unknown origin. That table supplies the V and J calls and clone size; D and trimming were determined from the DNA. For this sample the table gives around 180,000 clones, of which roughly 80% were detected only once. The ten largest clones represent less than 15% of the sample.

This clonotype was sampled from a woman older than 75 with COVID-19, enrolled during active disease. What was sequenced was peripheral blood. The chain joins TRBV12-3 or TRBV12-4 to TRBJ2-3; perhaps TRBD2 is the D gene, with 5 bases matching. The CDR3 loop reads CASSRSGADTQYF. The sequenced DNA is TGTGCCAGCAGTCGATCCGGGGCAGATACGCAGTATTTT.